This TCR beta chain was retrieved from a study of shared clonotypes between healthy human individuals (dated by TCRdb to the early 2020s). As for the study more broadly: The cohort included three men and two women between 18 and 49 years of age. Libraries were prepared and TCR repertoires were sequenced by different laboratories using diverse techniques, in order to increase sequencing depth and limit assay-specific biases. Each donor's leukapheresis produced roughly between roughly 0.94 and 9.5 billion PBMCs. Per donor, three plates each were used for CD4 naive and CD4 memory, two for CD8 naive, and one for CD8 memory. To estimate repertoire size and how much clonotype sharing occurs between individuals, the study deeply sequenced the blood TCR repertoires of about five healthy adults. What the study reported, not specific to this receptor: The small number of donors limited the genetic and exposure-history diversity represented. Sharing across a handful of donors was observed for approximately 5% of naive CD4, about 4% of naive CD8, 2.3% of memory CD4, and approximately 0.41% of memory CD8 clonotypes. Based on pairwise subsampling, the degree of clonotype sharing among donors was expected to be affected by sequencing depth. Clonotypes shared by all four sorted-subset donors showed higher generation probabilities than non-shared clonotypes. Sampling was restricted to blood, and TCR repertoires in tissue are likely to differ from TCR repertoires in blood. Incomplete sequencing was indicated by rarefaction of sorted-subset datasets, despite the large sequencing depth. Estimated clonotype richness was generally larger for naive than for memory subsets.

Using the deep immunoSEQ assay, multiplex PCR amplified TCR CDR3 regions from genomic DNA. Extracted genomic DNA from each cell subset was spread evenly across all wells of several immunoSEQ 96-well plates, with each plate serving as a replicate. For sorted subsets, approximately 210 ng of genomic DNA, equivalent to around 29,000 T cell genomes, went into each replicate PCR. Purified libraries were measured with a Qubit 3.0 fluorometer, size-checked on a Bioanalyzer 2100, and measured again with the KAPA Library Quantification kit. Each immunoSEQ 96-well plate was sequenced on its own single-read 150-cycle Illumina NextSeq 550 flow cell. Regarding the original processing steps: The immunoSEQ output contained only junctional sequences without quality scores, so filtering could not match that applied to full-length reads. Sequences were annotated with PyIR, a Python wrapper for IgBLAST v1.9, and V/J genes and CDR3 were assigned using IMGT germline references. Reads were removed for weak V/J assignments (E-value above 1e-6), missing CDR3, stop codons, out-of-frame junctions, or ambiguous translated residues. V3J clonotypes were defined by identical inferred V gene, J gene, and CDR3 amino acid sequence. Percentage overlap between repertoires was computed as shared unique clonotypes divided by the size of the smaller repertoire. RTK rarefaction, the Chao1 estimator, and Recon v2.1 estimates of unobserved clonotypes were used to assess repertoire richness. OLGA was used to compute generation probabilities for all TCRbeta clonotypes that the gDNA method yielded from a handful of donors. TCRdb re-hosts the immuneACCESS table, in-frame sequences only. Its copies lack some clones; in the studies checked, an unresolved V gene accounts for under half of them, and the cause for the rest is not known. The V and J calls and the clone size are those of that table, but D and trimming were determined from the DNA. The sample table lists millions of clones, roughly nine tenths of them with a count of one. About 0.13% of the sample belongs to the ten largest clones.

The donors were healthy, HIV-negative adults who had no recently reported acute infections or vaccinations. Every donor was a Caucasian adult living in Nashville, Tennessee, USA. CD4+ T cells were enriched by magnetic negative selection, after which naive cells were positively selected on CD45RA and the negative fraction was taken as the memory subset. Blood was obtained by leukapheresis, after which PBMCs were separated by Ficoll-Histopaque density gradient centrifugation and cryopreserved in liquid nitrogen vapor phase. Analytical flow cytometry was used to check the purity and quantity of each magnetically sorted T cell population. Genomic DNA was isolated from every sorted fraction and measured by UV absorbance on a Nanodrop 2000c. To note about this clone: Its cognate antigen has yet to be identified. No qualities accompany the bases; no much larger clone lies one base away.

Trimming takes 0 bases from V and 0 bases from J, and the germline ends sit 14 bases apart. The CDR3 runs 17 residues from the cysteine to the phenylalanine. The retained sequence is limited to the CDR3, 51 bases, with the frame set at the first base. Reading the germline V gene gives CDR1 SGHRS and CDR2 YFSETQ. The chain is assembled from TRBV5-1 and TRBJ2-3; the D gene is perhaps TRBD1, on 5 matching bases. Sequencing was carried out using naive CD4+ T cells sorted from blood. The meaning of the sample's cell subset or site label: CD45RA+ positively selected. This TCR derives from a young man in good health. The nucleotide sequence is TGCGCCAGCAGCTTGGTGCAGGGAATAACGAGCACAGATACGCAGTATTTT. It codes for CASSLVQGITSTDTQYF.